This passage covers 18 T cell receptor beta chains from one sample sequenced in a study of cytomegalovirus exposure and HLA in healthy donors. PCR used 60 Vbeta primers and 13 Jbeta primers. Measured with immunoSEQ multiplex PCR; TCRdb has only the in-frame clones, and not every one. The sample includes around 53,000 clones. The sequenced sample consisted of PBMCs. The origin of the receptors is a man younger than 35 in good health and CMV-seropositive.

J is TRBJ2-1 and V is TRBV6-5; 7 positions agree with TRBD1. The V and J ends lost 6 bases and 2 bases, in that order; junction bases with no gene match: 4. This CDR3 contains 14 residues. The germline V gene encodes CDR1 MNHEY and CDR2 SVGAGI. For the CDR3, the DNA is TGTGCCAGCAGAAGGGGACAGACCTACAATGAGCAGTTCTTC. Its protein product is CASRRGQTYNEQFF.

This rearrangement joins TRBV7-9 to TRBJ2-1; 13 bases agree with TRBD2. The CDR3 contains 15 residues. The germline CDR1 and CDR2 sequences are SEHNR and FQNEAQ (reference sequence). J gave up 11 bases and V 5 bases, and 9 bases lay outside the gene matches. CDR3 DNA: TGTGCCAGCAGCAACGAGCCGGGACTAGCGGGGAAGCAGTTCTTC. It is translated as CASSNEPGLAGKQFF.

J is TRBJ1-1 and V is TRBV19; 8 bases are a match to TRBD1. Germline loops: CDR1 LNHDA, CDR2 SQIVND (reference sequence). The CDR3 consists of 12 residues. The V segment lost 7 bases and the J segment 5 bases; nucleotides outside the gene matches: 3. CDR3 in amino acids: CASKDRETEAFF. CDR3 bases: TGTGCCAGTAAGGACAGGGAAACTGAAGCTTTCTTT.

The genes are TRBV2 and TRBJ2-4, with unresolved D. Germline V CDR1 and CDR2: SNHLY, FYNNEI. The germline V and J ends were trimmed by 4 bases and 1 base, with 5 bases remaining between them. CDR3 length: 13 amino acids. The CDR3 nucleotides are TGTGCCAGCAGTGGCGAGGCCAAAAACATTCAGTACTTC. Protein product: CASSGEAKNIQYF.

The V gene is TRBV13, the J gene TRBJ1-1; the match to TRBD1 covers 8 bases. This CDR3 has 15 residues. V trimming: 4 bases; J trimming: 11 bases; junction bases outside the gene matches: 15. The germline gives CDR1 PRHDT, CDR2 FYEKMQ (reference sequence). The CDR3 nucleotides are TGTGCCAGCAGCTCCCGCACCAGGGGGCGGGGGGGGGCTTTCTTT. This translates into CASSSRTRGRGGAFF.

The rearrangement links TRBV10-3 to TRBJ2-1, with unresolved D. The CDR3 spans 14 residues. The germline gives CDR1 ENHRY, CDR2 SYGVKD. Trimming took off 4 bases at V and 3 bases at J, with 10 bases between the two ends. The CDR3 DNA sequence: TGTGCCATCAGTGCCGGGTCCGTCTACAATGAGCAGTTCTTC. Translated, it gives CAISAGSVYNEQFF.

This rearrangement joins TRBV1 to TRBJ2-3; the table's D call, TRBD2, has no DNA check behind it. TRBV1 is shown as a pseudogene. The CDR3 loop spans 16 amino acids. The CDR3 is CTSSQEEAGVTDTQYF. Here the CDR3 DNA reads TGCACCAGCAGCCAAGAAGAAGCGGGGGTCACAGATACGCAGTATTTT.

The chain joins TRBV7-9 to TRBJ1-5; maybe TRBD1 (6 bases). Trimming took 5 bases from V and 7 from J, leaving 12 bases between them. The CDR3 totals 13 residues. The germline gives CDR1 SEHNR, CDR2 FQNEAQ (reference sequence). The CDR3 DNA reads as TGTGCCAGCAGCCCCCCAGGGGAACAGCCCCAGCATTTT. Translated, it gives CASSPPGEQPQHF.

CDR3 amino acids: CASSNYPGGTYNEQFF. CDR3 in DNA: TGTGCCAGTAGTAACTATCCCGGGGGAACCTACAATGAGCAGTTCTTC. The V and J genes are TRBV19 and TRBJ2-1, with a weak D call TRBD2 (6 bases). The CDR3 is 16 amino acids. V was cut by 4 bases and J by 2 bases, with 15 bases left in between. Germline V lookup: CDR1 LNHDA, CDR2 SQIVND (reference sequence).

The chain carries TRBV29-1 and TRBJ2-3; the D gene is possibly TRBD1 (8 bases). With 4 bases removed from V and 6 bases from J, the gap between germline ends came to 14 bases. Germline assignment: CDR1 SQVTM and CDR2 ANQGSEA. This CDR3 is 13 amino acids long. The CDR3 DNA follows: TGCAGCGTTGCGACAGGGGAGGGGGATACGCAGTATTTT. Its translation: CSVATGEGDTQYF.

CDR3 nucleotide sequence: TGTGCCAGCAGCGCCGGGACTGGAAAGTACGAGCAGTACTTC. Its translation: CASSAGTGKYEQYF. The rearrangement uses TRBV9 and TRBJ2-7, with D perhaps TRBD2 (6 bases). The CDR3 extends over 14 amino acids. Germline CDR1 reads SGDLS; CDR2 reads YYNGEE. Trimming pared 3 bases from V and 4 bases from J, leaving 14 bases between. Full variable domain (missing parts from reference TRBV9 and TRBJ2-7): DSGVTQTPKHLITATGQRVTLRCSPRSGDLSVYWYQQSLDQGLQFLIQYYNGEERAKGNILERFSAQQFPDLHSELNLSSLELGDSALYFCASSAGTGKYEQYFGPGTRLTVT.

The chain combines TRBV7-6 with TRBJ2-1, with 7 bases fitting TRBD2. Germline loops: CDR1 SGHVS, CDR2 FNYEAQ. Unmatched junction bases numbered 11, after V lost 1 base and J lost 8 bases. This CDR3 is built from 16 residues. CDR3 nucleotides: TGTGCCAGCAGCTTAGTGAGCGGGGACCGGCGGTATGAGCAGTTCTTC. Amino acid sequence: CASSLVSGDRRYEQFF. Drawing the rest from reference TRBV7-6 and TRBJ2-1, the complete variable domain is GAGVSQSPRYKVTKRGQDVALRCDPISGHVSLYWYRQALGQGPEFLTYFNYEAQQDKSGLPNDRFSAERPEGSISTLTIQRTEQRDSAMYRCASSLVSGDRRYEQFFGPGTRLTVL.

This chain connects TRBV10-3 to TRBJ2-5, with 11 bases matching TRBD2. V trimming: 2 bases; J trimming: 2 bases; junction bases outside the gene matches: 1. This CDR3 comprises 15 residues. Germline V gene sequence: CDR1 ENHRY, CDR2 SYGVKD. The CDR3 is CAISEGTSGQETQYF. For the CDR3, the DNA is TGTGCCATCAGTGAGGGGACTAGCGGACAAGAGACCCAGTACTTC.

The CDR3 reads CASSGGAETPSGANVLTF. CDR3 DNA sequence: TGTGCCAGCAGTGGAGGTGCAGAAACACCCTCTGGGGCCAACGTCCTGACTTTC. V and J are TRBV25-1 and TRBJ2-6; D gene uncertain. There are 18 residues in the CDR3. Germline CDR1 reads MGHDK; CDR2 reads SYGVNS. The V gene lost 4 bases and the J gene lost 0 bases, with 16 bases spanning the gap.

The chain links TRBV19 to TRBJ1-1; 11 bases match TRBD1. The CDR3 has 14 residues. Germline values: CDR1 LNHDA, CDR2 SQIVND (reference sequence). V lost 5 bases and J lost 4; bases outside the gene matches: 3. For the CDR3, the DNA is TGTGCCAGTAGTTTGGACAGGGGGCCCACTGAAGCTTTCTTT. As protein: CASSLDRGPTEAFF.

This chain uses TRBV2 with TRBJ2-3; possibly TRBD1 for D (5 bases). Deletions cut 6 bases from V and 1 base from J, with 20 bases between. The CDR3 sequence is 17 residues long. Germline V gene sequence: CDR1 SNHLY, CDR2 FYNNEI. CDR3 in amino acids: CASSERRDSVGTDTQYF. The CDR3 bases are TGTGCCAGCAGCGAACGCAGGGATTCTGTGGGCACAGATACGCAGTATTTT.

The chain carries TRBV30 and TRBJ1-2; no clear D gene. The germline gives CDR1 GTSNPN, CDR2 SVGIG (reference sequence). The CDR3 has 12 amino acids. Trimming took off 8 bases at V and 2 bases at J, with 12 bases between the two ends. CDR3 coding DNA: TGTGCCCGTTACCAGGTGAACTATGGCTACACCTTC. This codes for CARYQVNYGYTF.

The chain uses TRBV28 and TRBJ1-3; 11 bases map to TRBD1. V lost 6 bases, J lost 3 bases, and 7 bases stayed unmatched. The CDR3 spans 16 residues. Germline V CDR1 and CDR2: MDHEN, SYDVKM. CDR3 in amino acids: CASRSPGTGGGNTIYF. CDR3 in DNA: TGTGCCAGCAGGTCACCCGGGACAGGGGGTGGAAACACCATATATTTT.